This TCR beta chain was captured in a study of blood T cell repertoires in COVID-19. Study as a whole: Samples of COVID-19 (acute and convalescent) were obtained from the United States, Italy and Spain. The cDNA or gDNA used as material had been derived from T cells, B-cell-depleted T cells, or PBMCs.

Original processing notes: Reference gene primer amplification in the assay estimated nucleated cell counts. TCRdb's copy holds only in-frame clones and misses some; the assay was immunoSEQ multiplex PCR. For V, J and clone size, that table is used; D and trimming come from the DNA. The data contain around 380,000 clones, about four fifths of them seen just once; the ten biggest clones take up 0.85% to 1.2%. This CDR3 spans 13 amino acids. Per the germline V gene, CDR1 is MNHEY and CDR2 is SVGAGI. V was shortened by 4 bases and J by 7 bases, with 11 bases between the two germline ends. This clone was detected once.

Sequenced: peripheral blood. This sequence originates from a human donor with acute or convalescent COVID-19. The donor label of this sample is uncertain. The chain links TRBV6-5 to TRBJ2-1; tentatively, D is TRBD1 (6 bases). The CDR3: CASSSTRGNEQFF. CDR3 coding DNA: TGTGCCAGCAGTTCCACAAGGGGGAATGAGCAGTTCTTC.